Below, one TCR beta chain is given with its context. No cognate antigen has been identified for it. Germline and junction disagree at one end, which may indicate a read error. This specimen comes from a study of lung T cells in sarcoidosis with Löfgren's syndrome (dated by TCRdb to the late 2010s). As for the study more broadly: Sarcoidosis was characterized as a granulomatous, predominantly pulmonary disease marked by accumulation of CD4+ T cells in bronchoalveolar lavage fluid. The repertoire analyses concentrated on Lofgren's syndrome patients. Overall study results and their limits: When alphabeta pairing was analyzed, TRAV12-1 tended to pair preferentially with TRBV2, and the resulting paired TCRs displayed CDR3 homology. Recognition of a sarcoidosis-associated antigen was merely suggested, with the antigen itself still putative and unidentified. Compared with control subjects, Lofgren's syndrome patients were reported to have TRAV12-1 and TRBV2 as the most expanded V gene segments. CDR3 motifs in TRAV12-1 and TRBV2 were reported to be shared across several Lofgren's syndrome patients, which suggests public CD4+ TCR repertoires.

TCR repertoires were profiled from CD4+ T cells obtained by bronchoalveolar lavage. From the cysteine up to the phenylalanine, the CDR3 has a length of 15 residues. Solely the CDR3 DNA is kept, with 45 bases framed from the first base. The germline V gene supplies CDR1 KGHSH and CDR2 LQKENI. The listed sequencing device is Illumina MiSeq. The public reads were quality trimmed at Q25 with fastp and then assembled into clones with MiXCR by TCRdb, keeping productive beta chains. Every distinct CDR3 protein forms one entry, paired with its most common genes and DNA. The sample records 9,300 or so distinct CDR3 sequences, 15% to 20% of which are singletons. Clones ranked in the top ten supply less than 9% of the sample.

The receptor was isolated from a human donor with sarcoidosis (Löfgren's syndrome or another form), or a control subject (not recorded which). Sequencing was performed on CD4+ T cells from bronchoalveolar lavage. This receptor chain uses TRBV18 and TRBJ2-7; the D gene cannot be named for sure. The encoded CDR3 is CASPPRSADSYEQCF. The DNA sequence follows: TGTGCCAGCCCACCACGGTCAGCCGACTCCTACGAGCAGTGCTTC.